These 30 T cell receptor beta chains were sequenced from one sample in a study of identifying expanded T cells in peripheral blood. Profiling relied on immunoSEQ multiplex PCR, and the TCRdb table lists in-frame clones only, not all of them. The sample carries about 85,000 clones, 89% recorded once. Source material: blood. Receptors were obtained from a person between 18 and 69 years old in good health.

The J gene is TRBJ2-3, the V gene TRBV13; no clear D. V lost 4 bases and J lost 6, with 11 bases in between. Per germline, CDR1 PRHDT and CDR2 FYEKMQ (reference sequence). This CDR3 contains 13 residues. The CDR3 loop is CASSSRSRDTQYF. For the CDR3, the DNA is TGTGCCAGCAGCTCTCGGAGTCGCGATACGCAGTATTTT.

The chain combines TRBV5-1 with TRBJ2-6; unclear D gene. Germline assignment: CDR1 SGHRS and CDR2 YFSETQ. V dropped 3 bases and J dropped 0 bases, with 7 bases sitting between them. This CDR3 has 15 residues. DNA of the CDR3: TGCGCCAGCAGCTCCCAAAGCTCTGGGGCCAACGTCCTGACTTTC. Protein sequence: CASSSQSSGANVLTF.

For the CDR3, the DNA is TGTGCCATCAGGCGAAATTATACGCAGTATTTT. Translated: CAIRRNYTQYF. The V and J genes are TRBV10-3 and TRBJ2-3; the D is unclear. Looked up from germline, CDR1 is ENHRY and CDR2 is SYGVKD. The CDR3 is 11 residues long. Trimming left V 6 bases short and J 7 bases short, with 8 bases between.

The chain joins TRBV11-2 to TRBJ2-7, with 11 nucleotides matching TRBD1. The germline CDR1 and CDR2 sequences are SGHAT and FQNNGV. The J segment lost 7 bases and the V segment lost 5 bases, leaving 7 bases of the junction unmatched. This CDR3 contains 14 residues. CDR3 nucleotides: TGTGCCAGCAGCGCAGGACAGGGGGCCGGGGAGCAGTACTTC. Its protein product is CASSAGQGAGEQYF.

V usage is TRBV6-1 and J usage is TRBJ2-7, with 9 nucleotides matching TRBD1. CDR3 length equals 15 residues. Trimming cost V 3 bases and J 3 bases; bases outside gene matches: 6. Germline V gene lookup returns CDR1 MNHNS and CDR2 SASEGT. This CDR3 is CASSDGQGKGYEQYF. CDR3 coding DNA: TGTGCCAGCAGTGACGGACAGGGGAAGGGCTACGAGCAGTACTTC.

The J gene is TRBJ1-5, the V gene TRBV6-5, with a weak D call TRBD1 (6 bases). Germline loops: CDR1 MNHEY, CDR2 SVGAGI. The CDR3 sequence is 13 residues long. V lost 8 bases to trimming and J lost 6 bases, with 14 bases between them. Here the CDR3 DNA reads TGTGCCAGCCATGGGGGGCAGGGTCAGCCCCAGCATTTT. Residues: CASHGGQGQPQHF.

The chain's CDR3 is CASSSGLAGLWYEQYF. CDR3 in DNA: TGTGCCAGCAGTTCCGGACTAGCGGGTTTGTGGTACGAGCAGTACTTC. The chain links TRBV7-2 to TRBJ2-7; 11 positions match TRBD2. CDR1 is SGHTA and CDR2 is FQGNSA in the germline V gene. The CDR3 spans 16 residues. The junction had 11 bases not matched to a gene; V was cut back by 6 bases and J by 4 bases.

The V call is TRBV19, the J call TRBJ1-2; no definite D call. The germline gives CDR1 LNHDA, CDR2 SQIVND (reference sequence). The CDR3 has 13 amino acids. The V and J ends lost 7 bases and 4 bases respectively, with 13 bases between them. The CDR3 nucleotides are TGTGCCAGTACTAAGAATCTTGGCTATGGCTACACCTTC. It is translated as CASTKNLGYGYTF.

This clone was counted once. This chain uses TRBV4-3 with TRBJ2-7; TRBD1 matches at 7 bases. Looked up from germline, CDR1 is LGHNA and CDR2 is YSLEER. Trimming took 1 base from V and 2 from J; bases not matched to a gene: 2. CDR3 length: 14 amino acids. CDR3 amino acids: CASSQVGTAYEQYF. CDR3 nucleotides: TGCGCCAGCAGCCAAGTGGGGACAGCCTACGAGCAGTACTTC.

This sequence joins TRBV5-1 and TRBJ2-7; D may be TRBD2 (6 bases). The V gene lost 1 base and the J gene lost 4 bases, with 15 bases spanning the gap. This CDR3 has 15 amino acids. In germline, CDR1 is SGHRS, CDR2 YFSETQ. The CDR3 nucleotides read TGCGCCAGCAGCTTGTTGTCATCGGGAGTATACGAGCAGTACTTC. It encodes CASSLLSSGVYEQYF.

This chain uses TRBV28 with TRBJ2-7; D is perhaps TRBD1 or TRBD2 (5 bases each). The CDR3 extends over 15 amino acids. Germline V lookup: CDR1 MDHEN, CDR2 SYDVKM. The V end was cut by 7 bases, the J end by 3 bases, with 19 bases between. The CDR3 DNA reads as TGTGCCAGCACCTTGGGAGAGGGGCCGCGCTACGAGCAGTACTTC. Translating gives CASTLGEGPRYEQYF.

The J gene is TRBJ1-5, the V gene TRBV7-2; D might be TRBD1 (6 bases). Trimming pared 4 bases from V and 2 bases from J, leaving 15 bases between. Per the germline V gene, CDR1 is SGHTA and CDR2 is FQGNSA. This CDR3 has 16 amino acids. CDR3 in amino acids: CASSSHWAGGNQPQHF. The CDR3 coding sequence is TGTGCCAGCAGCTCCCATTGGGCAGGGGGCAATCAGCCCCAGCATTTT.

In this sample, this clone turned up a few times. The J gene is TRBJ2-5, the V gene TRBV19; perhaps D is TRBD1 or TRBD2 (5 bases each). Germline V gene sequence: CDR1 LNHDA, CDR2 SQIVND (reference sequence). The CDR3 sequence is 13 residues long. Between the trimmed V and J ends, which lost 1 base and 5 bases, there was a span of 8 bases. DNA of the CDR3: TGTGCCAGTAGTATAGCCGGGACGGAGACCCAGTACTTC. This codes for CASSIAGTETQYF.

This clone was recorded once. The rearrangement joins TRBV10-2 to TRBJ2-5; 7 bases fit TRBD1. The CDR3 loop spans 14 amino acids. The J segment lost 3 bases and the V segment lost 4 bases, leaving 5 bases of the junction unmatched. The germline V gene encodes CDR1 WSHSY and CDR2 SAAADI. Written as DNA, the CDR3 is TGCGCCAGCAGTGCGGGACAGCTTAAAGAGACCCAGTACTTC. Amino acids: CASSAGQLKETQYF.

The J gene is TRBJ1-1, the V gene TRBV29-1; TRBD1 agrees at 12 bases. Germline CDR1 and CDR2: SQVTM and ANQGSEA. The V and J ends lost 5 bases and 4 bases, in that order; junction bases with no gene match: 5. CDR3 length equals 14 residues. DNA for the CDR3: TGCAGCGTTAAGGGACAGGGGGCGAGCACTGAAGCTTTCTTT. It specifies CSVKGQGASTEAFF.

The chain links TRBV27 to TRBJ1-6; D call uncertain. Germline assignment: CDR1 MNHEY and CDR2 SMNVEV (reference sequence). The germline V and J ends were trimmed by 1 base and 0 bases, with 10 bases remaining between them. This CDR3 contains 17 residues. The chain's CDR3 is CASSLFSVASYNSPLHF. For the CDR3, the DNA is TGTGCCAGCAGTTTATTTTCGGTTGCCTCCTATAATTCACCCCTCCACTTT.

CDR3 nucleotides: TGCGCCAGCAGCTTGGCCGGGACAGGGCCCTCCCTCAGTGGCTACACCTTC. Translation: CASSLAGTGPSLSGYTF. The chain is built from TRBV5-1 and TRBJ1-2, with TRBD1 identical over 9 bases. Germline values: CDR1 SGHRS, CDR2 YFSETQ. The CDR3 loop spans 17 amino acids. The V and J ends lost 0 bases and 7 bases, in that order; junction bases with no gene match: 13. The full variable domain, with the rest looked up from reference TRBV5-1 and TRBJ1-2, is KAGVTQTPRYLIKTRGQQVTLSCSPISGHRSVSWYQQTPGQGLQFLFEYFSETQRNKGNFPGRFSGRQFSNSRSEMNVSTLELGDSALYLCASSLAGTGPSLSGYTFGSGTRLTVV.

This clone was detected once. The chain links TRBV7-2 to TRBJ1-3; perhaps TRBD1 as D (5 bases). Germline CDR1 SGHTA, CDR2 FQGNSA. The germline V and J ends were trimmed by 3 bases and 2 bases, with 11 bases remaining between them. This CDR3 contains 15 residues. The CDR3 loop is CASSFQGGTGNTIYF. In DNA form, the CDR3 reads TGTGCCAGCAGCTTTCAGGGAGGAACTGGAAACACCATATATTTT.

This CDR3 reads CASRSGDKLHEQYF. CDR3 nucleotide sequence: TGTGCCAGCAGGTCGGGAGATAAACTACACGAGCAGTACTTC. The chain joins TRBV6-5 to TRBJ2-7; possible D gene TRBD2, 6 bases. V lost 6 bases and J 5 bases, leaving 17 bases between the germline ends. Germline V gene sequence: CDR1 MNHEY, CDR2 SVGAGI. The CDR3 is 14 amino acids.

The chain links TRBV4-3 to TRBJ2-3; the D is unclear. The CDR3 has 15 residues. CDR1 is LGHNA and CDR2 is YSLEER in the germline V gene. Trimming took off 0 bases at V and 0 bases at J, with 7 bases between the two ends. The CDR3 here is CASSQDPRSTDTQYF. DNA of the CDR3: TGCGCCAGCAGCCAAGATCCCAGAAGCACAGATACGCAGTATTTT.

The chain has TRBV5-1 and TRBJ1-1; no clear D. CDR1 SGHRS and CDR2 YFSETQ come from the germline V gene. V lost 0 bases to trimming and J lost 4 bases, with 13 bases between them. This CDR3 spans 15 amino acids. CDR3 sequence reads: CASSLAKDSPTEAFF. CDR3 DNA: TGCGCCAGCAGCTTGGCTAAAGATTCCCCCACTGAAGCTTTCTTT.

The chain is built from TRBV7-2 and TRBJ2-7; TRBD2 matches 8 bases. With 5 bases clipped from V and 3 bases from J, the junction kept 3 bases outside the gene matches. The CDR3 totals 13 residues. Germline CDR1 SGHTA, CDR2 FQGNSA. CDR3 DNA: TGTGCCAGCAGCCCGGGACTAGTCTACGAGCAGTACTTC. Translation: CASSPGLVYEQYF.

The chain couples TRBV6-5 to TRBJ1-2; the D is unclear. CDR1 is MNHEY, CDR2 SVGAGI, per germline. V was trimmed by 1 base and J by 4 bases, leaving 7 bases between them. The CDR3 loop spans 13 amino acids. CDR3 DNA sequence: TGTGCCAGCAGTTACTACGGAAGCTATGGCTACACCTTC. Its protein product is CASSYYGSYGYTF.

The chain carries TRBV6-5 and TRBJ2-7; D is ambiguous. The length of the CDR3 is 15 residues. Germline CDR1 is MNHEY and CDR2 is SVGAGI. The ends were cut back, 6 bases at V and 0 bases at J, with 15 bases in the middle. CDR3 sequence (DNA): TGTGCCAGCAGCCAAACCGAGGCCAGCTCCTACGAGCAGTACTTC. This encodes CASSQTEASSYEQYF.

The chain uses TRBV10-3 and TRBJ2-5, with 11 nucleotides matching TRBD2. Germline V gene data show CDR1 as ENHRY and CDR2 as SYGVKD. The CDR3 loop spans 16 amino acids. V shed 0 bases and J 4 bases; nucleotides not matched to a gene: 4. This CDR3 reads CAISESSLAGGETQYF. The DNA of the CDR3 is TGTGCCATCAGTGAGTCTAGCCTAGCGGGGGGAGAGACCCAGTACTTC.

The chain combines TRBV27 with TRBJ1-2; no clear D. The V and J ends lost 3 bases and 4 bases respectively, with 15 bases between them. The CDR3 has 15 amino acids. CDR1 is MNHEY, CDR2 SMNVEV, per germline (reference sequence). The DNA of the CDR3 is TGTGCCAGCAGTTTTGGGCCCTCTGAGACCTATGGCTACACCTTC. Translation: CASSFGPSETYGYTF.

The chain combines TRBV6-1 with TRBJ2-1; D remains ambiguous. The CDR3 consists of 11 residues. The germline gives CDR1 MNHNS, CDR2 SASEGT. The V gene lost 1 base and the J gene lost 12 bases, with 7 bases spanning the gap. CDR3 residues: CASSEGVGQFF. DNA of the CDR3: TGTGCCAGCAGTGAAGGAGTAGGGCAGTTCTTC.

This chain joins TRBV9 and TRBJ1-3; D is uncertain. The V and J ends lost 0 bases and 2 bases respectively, with 9 bases between them. The V gene's germline CDR1 is SGDLS and CDR2 YYNGEE. This CDR3 contains 15 residues. DNA of the CDR3: TGTGCCAGCAGCGTAGAGGGTTCGCCTGGAAACACCATATATTTT. This gives the protein CASSVEGSPGNTIYF.

The chain links TRBV6-6 to TRBJ1-6; D is unresolved. The V gene lost 0 bases and the J gene lost 7 bases, with 10 bases spanning the gap. Germline-derived CDR1 and CDR2 are MNHNY and SVGAGI (reference sequence). The length of the CDR3 is 15 residues. The CDR3 spells CASSYSNFGNSPLHF. The DNA of the CDR3 is TGTGCCAGCAGTTACTCGAATTTCGGAAATTCACCCCTCCACTTT.

The chain uses TRBV7-2 and TRBJ1-2, with 8 nucleotides matching TRBD1. Looked up from germline, CDR1 is SGHTA and CDR2 is FQGNSA. The CDR3 loop spans 14 amino acids. The trim removed 2 bases at V and 8 bases at J, leaving 7 bases unmatched. CDR3 amino acids: CASSLNHRGSGYTF. The DNA of the CDR3 is TGTGCCAGCAGCTTAAATCACAGGGGGTCCGGCTACACCTTC.